The clone carrying this TCR beta chain was seen a handful of times. TCRdb's copy holds only in-frame clones and misses some; the assay was immunoSEQ multiplex PCR. The sample carries approximately 150,000 clones, roughly 88% recorded once. The data are from a study of blood T cell repertoires in COVID-19. On the study more broadly: From the United States, Italy and Spain came samples of acute and convalescent COVID-19.

V shed 7 bases, J shed 6 bases, and the junction held 13 bases outside the gene matches. This CDR3 contains 15 residues. Germline lookup yields CDR1 ENHRY and CDR2 SYGVKD. Enrolled through a virtual design, the participants were between 18 and 89 years of age and came from under 30 US areas. The chain uses TRBV10-3 and TRBJ1-2; TRBD1 matches at 8 bases. The clonotype originates from a man aged 45 to 65 who had recovered from COVID-19. The sequencing sample was made of PBMCs or T cells enriched from blood (not recorded which). CDR3 protein: CAITTAGGDENGYTF. DNA of the CDR3: TGTGCCATCACCACGGCAGGGGGCGATGAGAATGGCTACACCTTC.